These 13 T cell receptor beta chains were all obtained from the same sample, sequenced in a study of PD-L1 blockade in urothelial cancer. Assay used: immunoSEQ multiplex PCR; TCRdb lists only in-frame clones, some missing. This sample has 100,000 or so clones, with roughly 88% found just once. The sample consisted of PBMCs, taken around atezolizumab (anti-PD-L1) treatment. The receptor set was obtained from a man between 50 and 59 years old with urothelial cancer.

The chain combines TRBV7-3 with TRBJ1-2; D perhaps matches TRBD1 (5 bases). The CDR3 runs 14 residues. V lost 2 bases to trimming and J lost 8 bases, with 15 bases between them. CDR1 and CDR2 from the germline V gene are SGHTA and FQGTGA. The CDR3: CASSLGQGSGGYTF. The CDR3 coding sequence is TGTGCCAGCAGCTTAGGGCAGGGCTCAGGGGGCTACACCTTC.

V gene TRBV18 combines with J gene TRBJ2-7; D possibly corresponds to TRBD2 (5 bases). Germline lookup yields CDR1 KGHSH and CDR2 LQKENI. V was shortened by 5 bases and J by 2 bases, with 10 bases between the two germline ends. This CDR3 region has 13 residues. CDR3 coding DNA: TGTGCCAGCTCAACCACTAGGGCCTACGAGCAGTACTTC. This codes for CASSTTRAYEQYF.

The CDR3 is CASTAGGESNTDTQYF. The CDR3, as DNA: TGTGCCAGTACCGCCGGGGGGGAGAGTAACACAGATACGCAGTATTTT. J is TRBJ2-3 and V is TRBV10-3; 8 bases fit TRBD2. The CDR3 extends over 16 amino acids. The V gene end was trimmed by 10 bases and the J gene end by 2 bases; junction bases not matched to a gene: 14. The germline V gene encodes CDR1 ENHRY and CDR2 SYGVKD.

The rearrangement joins TRBV5-6 to TRBJ1-2; D may be TRBD1 (5 bases). CDR1 and CDR2 (germline): SGHDT, YYEEEE. CDR3 length: 13 residues. Trimming shortened V by 5 bases and J by 8 bases, and 16 bases separated the two germline ends. The DNA for the CDR3 is TGTGCCAGCAGGCGAGACAGAGCTATGGGCTACACCTTC. Encoded protein: CASRRDRAMGYTF.

This clone was seen a handful of times. The CDR3 bases are TGTGCCAGCTCCCGGAGGATGGGGGGGGCCAACGTCCTGACTTTC. Residues: CASSRRMGGANVLTF. This rearrangement joins TRBV18 to TRBJ2-6; D may be TRBD2 (5 bases). The germline V gene has CDR1 KGHSH and CDR2 LQKENI. This CDR3 comprises 15 residues. Between the trimmed V and J ends, which lost 6 bases and 4 bases, there was a span of 13 bases.

This chain connects TRBV21-1 to TRBJ2-7; TRBD2 is the table's D call, not checked against the DNA. TRBV21-1 is a recognized pseudogene. The CDR3 sequence is 19 residues long. CDR3 DNA sequence: TGTGCCAGCAGCAAAAAGGGGATTGGTTGGGGGACTAGCGGCTACGAGCAGTACTTC. This codes for CASSKKGIGWGTSGYEQYF.

The V and J genes are TRBV21-1 and TRBJ1-1; TRBD1, the table's D call, was not compared with the DNA. TRBV21-1 is deemed a pseudogene. The CDR3 totals 16 residues. CDR3: CASSPRGVRGLTEAFF. DNA of the CDR3: TGTGCCAGCAGCCCCAGGGGGGTCAGGGGGCTCACTGAAGCTTTCTTT.

The rearrangement uses TRBV30 and TRBJ2-3, with D possibly TRBD1 on 6 matching bases. Between the trimmed V and J ends, which lost 5 bases and 9 bases, there was a span of 18 bases. This CDR3 is 13 amino acids long. Germline CDR1 and CDR2: GTSNPN and SVGIG (reference sequence). In DNA form, the CDR3 reads TGTGCCTGGGGCCAGGATGGTGGGACAACGCAGTATTTT. This gives the protein CAWGQDGGTTQYF.

J is TRBJ2-3 and V is TRBV7-8, with 15 bases fitting TRBD2. The germline V gene encodes CDR1 SGHVS and CDR2 FQNEAQ. V shed 4 bases and J 0 bases; nucleotides not matched to a gene: 8. There are 19 residues in the CDR3. For the CDR3, the DNA is TGTGCCAGCAGCTCCGGGACTAGCGGGAGGAGATCTAGCACAGATACGCAGTATTTT. This encodes CASSSGTSGRRSSTDTQYF. Complete variable domain (other parts from reference TRBV7-8 and TRBJ2-3): GAGVSQSPRYKVAKRGQDVALRCDPISGHVSLFWYQQALGQGPEFLTYFQNEAQLDKSGLPSDRFFAERPEGSVSTLKIQRTQQEDSAVYLCASSSGTSGRRSSTDTQYFGPGTRLTVL.

The chain carries TRBV5-8 and TRBJ2-7; D is unclear. The CDR3 runs to 13 residues. Germline-derived CDR1 and CDR2 are SGHTS and YDEGEE. V dropped 2 bases and J dropped 2 bases, with 8 bases sitting between them. The CDR3 DNA is TGTGCCAGCAGCTTTTCCAGTACCTACGAGCAGTACTTC. Translating gives CASSFSSTYEQYF.

The CDR3 nucleotides are TGTGCCAGCTCACCACCTTCGAGTGTCAATGAGCAGTTCTTC. Translation: CASSPPSSVNEQFF. J is TRBJ2-1 and V is TRBV18; no definite D call. Deletions cut 0 bases from V and 6 bases from J, with 9 bases between. This CDR3 contains 14 residues. From germline, CDR1 is KGHSH and CDR2 LQKENI.

The chain is built from TRBV28 and TRBJ2-2; weak D call: TRBD2 (6 bases). V was shortened by 0 bases and J by 6 bases, with 14 bases between the two germline ends. Germline assignment: CDR1 MDHEN and CDR2 SYDVKM. This CDR3 comprises 16 residues. Here the CDR3 reads CASSLWGGNIAGELFF. CDR3 DNA sequence: TGTGCCAGCAGTTTATGGGGCGGGAATATAGCCGGGGAGCTGTTTTTT.

The count of this clone is one. The chain is built from TRBV21-1 and TRBJ1-2; the table's D call of TRBD1 was not tested on the DNA. TRBV21-1 is reported as a pseudogene. CDR3 length equals 16 residues. The chain's CDR3 is CASSRPPGQGICGYTF. CDR3 sequence (DNA): TGTGCCAGCAGCCGCCCTCCGGGACAGGGGATCTGTGGCTACACCTTC.